The 29 T cell receptor beta chains listed next were all sequenced from one sample in a study of CD8 T cells in Susac syndrome. With random hexamers, reverse transcription was performed on about 0.5 to 1 ug of RNA. MiXCR, run by TCRdb on the immunoSEQ multiplex PCR reads, gives a single entry per CDR3 protein. The sample contains 240,000 or so distinct CDR3 sequences, 90% to 97% of which appear only once. The sequenced material came from CD4+ T cells from PBMCs. These receptors all stem from a human donor with Susac syndrome.

This clonotype has only one observation. The chain couples TRBV18 to TRBJ2-5, with D unclear. CDR3 length: 17 residues. V lost 3 bases to trimming and J lost 2 bases, with 19 bases between them. Per germline, CDR1 KGHSH and CDR2 LQKENI. CDR3 residues: CASSPNSFKTDQETQYF. The CDR3 bases are TGTGCCAGCTCACCCAACTCCTTCAAGACGGATCAAGAGACCCAGTACTTC.

This chain links TRBV19 with TRBJ2-1; weak D call: TRBD2 (6 bases). The CDR3 has 14 residues. V was clipped by 3 bases and J by 12 bases, with 18 bases between them. Per germline, CDR1 LNHDA and CDR2 SQIVND (reference sequence). The DNA of the CDR3 is TGTGCCAGTAGTATCGTCGGCGGGAACTCGGGGCAGTTCTTC. It is translated as CASSIVGGNSGQFF.

V is TRBV30 and J is TRBJ1-2; TRBD1 is a possible D gene (5 bases). The germline CDR1 and CDR2 sequences are GTSNPN and SVGIG (reference sequence). V was cut by 2 bases and J by 6 bases, with 13 bases left in between. The CDR3 covers 13 residues. The CDR3 DNA reads TGTGCCTGGAGTCCCGGGCAGGGTCATGGCTACACCTTC. Translated: CAWSPGQGHGYTF.

The chain uses TRBV6-4 and TRBJ2-7; perhaps TRBD2 as D (6 bases). Per germline, CDR1 MRHNA and CDR2 SNTAGT. This CDR3 comprises 17 residues. V lost 10 bases to trimming and J lost 2 bases, with 27 bases between them. The chain's CDR3 is CATPDGHSGGSTYEQYF. CDR3 nucleotides: TGTGCCACCCCGGATGGGCACTCAGGAGGGTCTACCTACGAGCAGTACTTC.

The J gene is TRBJ2-7, the V gene TRBV18; 12 nucleotides align to TRBD2. This CDR3 comprises 14 residues. Germline V gene data show CDR1 as KGHSH and CDR2 as LQKENI. V dropped 4 bases and J dropped 4; count of bases not matched to a gene: 2. The CDR3 sequence is CASSLTSGSYEQYF. The CDR3 region has the DNA TGTGCCAGCTCACTGACTAGCGGGAGTTACGAGCAGTACTTC.

V is TRBV27 and J is TRBJ1-1; D gene ambiguous. V lost 6 bases to trimming and J lost 1 base, with 12 bases between them. Germline CDR1 and CDR2: MNHEY and SMNVEV (reference sequence). This CDR3 contains 14 residues. This chain's CDR3 is CASRMTPANTEAFF. The CDR3 DNA reads as TGTGCCAGCAGGATGACACCCGCGAACACTGAAGCTTTCTTT.

This chain links TRBV30 with TRBJ1-1; maybe TRBD1 (6 bases). The V end was cut by 0 bases, the J end by 9 bases, with 17 bases between. Germline CDR1 reads GTSNPN; CDR2 reads SVGIG (reference sequence). This CDR3 is built from 14 residues. The CDR3 is CAWSVSGGQGKAFF. The CDR3 DNA sequence: TGTGCCTGGAGTGTATCTGGGGGACAAGGTAAAGCTTTCTTT.

This chain uses TRBV30 with TRBJ2-7; D unclear. Trimming pared 5 bases from V and 5 bases from J, leaving 16 bases between. This CDR3 comprises 13 residues. From germline, CDR1 is GTSNPN and CDR2 SVGIG (reference sequence). The CDR3 reads CAWSVLMAHEQYF. In nucleotides, the CDR3 is TGTGCCTGGTCTGTACTCATGGCCCACGAGCAGTACTTC.

The chain joins TRBV28 to TRBJ2-1; unclear D gene. This CDR3 is built from 12 residues. Germline lookup yields CDR1 MDHEN and CDR2 SYDVKM. V lost 2 bases to trimming and J lost 15 bases, with 14 bases between them. The CDR3 region has the DNA TGTGCCAGCAGTTTAGTTGGTAGCACCGGGTTCTTC. As protein: CASSLVGSTGFF.

This chain connects TRBV2 to TRBJ1-1; D gene uncertain. Trimming removed 5 bases from V and 1 base from J, with 11 bases in between. CDR1 is SNHLY and CDR2 is FYNNEI in the germline V gene. This CDR3 has 14 amino acids. The CDR3 DNA sequence: TGTGCCAGCAGTTTAATGGGCTCGAACACTGAAGCTTTCTTT. It codes for CASSLMGSNTEAFF.

The chain has TRBV4-2 and TRBJ1-2; maybe TRBD1 (6 bases). This CDR3 comprises 16 residues. Deletions cut 7 bases from V and 2 bases from J, with 20 bases between. Germline loops: CDR1 LGHNA, CDR2 YNFKEQ. The CDR3 protein is CASILRVTGGNYGYTF. The CDR3 nucleotides read TGTGCCAGCATCCTCCGGGTTACTGGGGGCAACTATGGCTACACCTTC.

J is TRBJ2-1 and V is TRBV24-1, with 10 bases identical to TRBD2. The V gene's germline CDR1 is KGHDR and CDR2 SFDVKD. V was clipped by 5 bases and J by 4 bases; unmatched bases: 10. The CDR3 totals 17 residues. The CDR3 spells CATSGTSGGGRYNEQFF. DNA of the CDR3: TGTGCCACCAGTGGGACTAGCGGAGGTGGTCGATACAATGAGCAGTTCTTC.

The chain links TRBV9 to TRBJ2-7; D is perhaps TRBD1 (6 bases). This CDR3 contains 14 residues. V lost 3 bases and J 6 bases, leaving 16 bases between the germline ends. Germline CDR1 SGDLS, CDR2 YYNGEE. The CDR3 loop is CASSASLDRFEQYF. The CDR3 region has the DNA TGTGCCAGCAGCGCTTCATTAGACAGGTTCGAGCAGTACTTC.

The J gene is TRBJ2-1, the V gene TRBV2; TRBD2 matches at 12 bases. This CDR3 spans 16 amino acids. CDR1 and CDR2 (germline): SNHLY, FYNNEI. The ends lost 7 bases at V and 1 base at J; junction bases unmatched: 5. The DNA for the CDR3 is TGTGCCAGCAAGGCTAGCGGGAGGGTATCCTACAATGAGCAGTTCTTC. Translating gives CASKASGRVSYNEQFF.

This chain connects TRBV29-1 to TRBJ2-5, with D unresolved. Germline loops: CDR1 SQVTM, CDR2 ANQGSEA. The germline V and J ends were trimmed by 0 bases and 4 bases, with 6 bases remaining between them. The CDR3 has 12 amino acids. In nucleotides, the CDR3 is TGCAGCGTTGAAGAGGGTCGAGAGACCCAGTACTTC. Translation gives CSVEEGRETQYF.

This sequence joins TRBV6-4 and TRBJ1-3; the D is unclear. The length of the CDR3 is 16 residues. Germline CDR1 reads MRHNA; CDR2 reads SNTAGT. V was shortened by 2 bases and J by 0 bases, with 11 bases between the two germline ends. In DNA form, the CDR3 reads TGTGCCAGCAGTGACGACGGTCATTACTCTGGAAACACCATATATTTT. The encoded protein is CASSDDGHYSGNTIYF.

To note about this clonotype: A read error may account for a junction end that differs from germline. This sequence joins TRBV5-1 and TRBJ1-1; TRBD1 matches at 9 bases. This CDR3 is built from 14 residues. Germline V gives CDR1 SGHRS, CDR2 YFSETQ. DNA for the CDR3: TGTGCCAGCAGTTTGGACAGGGGGAACACTGAAGCTTTCTTT. Its protein is CASSLDRGNTEAFF.

This rearrangement joins TRBV4-1 to TRBJ2-3; 8 bases are a match to TRBD2. This CDR3 comprises 15 residues. Germline V gene data show CDR1 as MGHRA and CDR2 as YSYEKL. V shed 3 bases, J shed 6 bases, and the junction held 8 bases outside the gene matches. CDR3 DNA sequence: TGCGCCAGCAGCCAGGCTAGCGGGCCAGCGGATACGCAGTATTTT. Translation gives CASSQASGPADTQYF.

This chain links TRBV29-1 with TRBJ2-7; weak D call: TRBD2 (5 bases). The germline CDR1 and CDR2 sequences are SQVTM and ANQGSEA. V was shortened by 7 bases and J by 4 bases, with 17 bases between the two germline ends. The length of the CDR3 is 13 residues. The CDR3 sequence: CSAPRIRGYEQYF. As DNA, the CDR3 is TGCAGCGCGCCCCGGATCCGGGGTTACGAGCAGTACTTC.

This clonotype is a singleton in its sample. This chain connects TRBV20-1 to TRBJ1-1; 8 nucleotides match TRBD1. V lost 0 bases to trimming and J lost 1 base; unmatched junction nucleotides: 1. The CDR3 runs to 14 residues. Per the germline V gene, CDR1 is DFQATT and CDR2 is SNEGSKA (reference sequence). CDR3 amino acids: CSAREDRANTEAFF. The DNA of the CDR3 is TGCAGTGCTAGAGAGGACAGGGCGAACACTGAAGCTTTCTTT.

This clonotype has just one count. The chain combines TRBV29-1 with TRBJ1-1, with D perhaps TRBD1 (5 bases). Trimming took 4 bases from V and 0 from J, leaving 9 bases between them. CDR1 and CDR2 (germline): SQVTM, ANQGSEA. The CDR3 has 13 amino acids. CDR3 loop: CSVAGTMNTEAFF. CDR3 bases: TGCAGCGTTGCTGGGACCATGAACACTGAAGCTTTCTTT.

This chain uses TRBV25-1 with TRBJ1-2, with D unresolved. The V gene lost 8 bases and the J gene lost 6 bases, with 13 bases spanning the gap. The germline CDR1 and CDR2 sequences are MGHDK and SYGVNS. CDR3 size: 12 residues. CDR3 nucleotide sequence: TGTGCCAGCGGGTCGGGGTCCCATGGCTACACCTTC. It specifies CASGSGSHGYTF.

This chain uses TRBV28 with TRBJ2-7; TRBD1 might be the D (5 bases). Trimming took off 1 base at V and 7 bases at J, with 8 bases between the two ends. The length of the CDR3 is 12 residues. Germline V gene lookup returns CDR1 MDHEN and CDR2 SYDVKM. Here the CDR3 reads CASSLFTGEQYF. The CDR3 bases are TGTGCCAGCAGTTTATTTACAGGAGAGCAGTACTTC.

V and J are TRBV12-3 or TRBV12-4 and TRBJ1-4; D gene ambiguous. The CDR3 extends over 13 amino acids. V was shortened by 2 bases and J by 5 bases, with 6 bases between the two germline ends. CDR3 nucleotide sequence: TGTGCCAGCAGTTTATCTGAAAATGAAAAACTGTTTTTT. This sequence encodes CASSLSENEKLFF.

The chain employs TRBV7-9 and TRBJ2-6, with TRBD1 identical over 10 bases. CDR1 is SEHNR and CDR2 is FQNEAQ in the germline V gene (reference sequence). CDR3 length: 17 residues. The V gene end was trimmed by 1 base and the J gene end by 0 bases; junction bases not matched to a gene: 0. The CDR3 sequence: CASSLGTGGSGANVLTF. The CDR3 nucleotides are TGTGCCAGCAGCTTAGGGACAGGGGGCTCTGGGGCCAACGTCCTGACTTTC.

This sequence joins TRBV21-1 and TRBJ2-7; the listed D gene, TRBD1, was not tested against the DNA. TRBV21-1 is annotated as a pseudogene. The CDR3 spans 18 residues. The CDR3 here is CASNRTCCLRASGHEQYF. CDR3 DNA: TGTGCCAGCAACCGGACATGTTGCCTACGAGCTTCCGGCCACGAGCAGTACTTC.

The chain joins TRBV9 to TRBJ2-5; D ambiguous. This CDR3 spans 14 amino acids. Per the germline V gene, CDR1 is SGDLS and CDR2 is YYNGEE. V was shortened by 1 base and J by 9 bases, with 16 bases between the two germline ends. CDR3 sequence: CASSVWSGSEAQYF. The DNA of the CDR3 is TGTGCCAGCAGCGTATGGTCAGGATCTGAGGCCCAGTACTTC.

The V call is TRBV30, the J call TRBJ1-2; D call uncertain. Germline V gene sequence: CDR1 GTSNPN, CDR2 SVGIG (reference sequence). The CDR3 is 12 residues long. Trimming cost V 1 base and J 3 bases, with 6 bases left between them. The CDR3 loop is CAWSGGDYGYTF. The CDR3 DNA is TGTGCCTGGAGTGGCGGGGACTATGGCTACACCTTC.

The DNA for the CDR3 is TGTGCCAGCAGCTTGACAGGGGGAGGCAATCAGCCCCAGCATTTT. This translates into CASSLTGGGNQPQHF. The chain joins TRBV7-9 to TRBJ1-5; 9 positions match TRBD1. CDR1 and CDR2 (germline): SEHNR, FQNEAQ (reference sequence). The ends lost 3 bases at V and 2 bases at J; junction bases unmatched: 2. The CDR3 consists of 15 residues.